The rows below give T cell receptor beta chains drawn from one sample of a study of shared clonotypes between healthy human individuals. Sequenced by immunoSEQ multiplex PCR; TCRdb stores in-frame clones only, minus some. The sample has about 1.1 million clones; about 80% are singletons. Input material: memory CD4+ T cells from PBMCs. The receptors come from a man aged 18-30 years in good health. Some clones in this sample may be carry-over from other donors' samples. CDR3s include the opening cysteine and the closing phenylalanine or tryptophan. D genes are given only for firm matches. Part of the rows lack a size; the others show once, few, many or a class for expanded clones.

d_call,v_call,clone_size,j_call,cdr3_nt,cdr3_aa
-,TRBV30,few,TRBJ1-5,TGTGCCTGGAGTGTAAGGTATAATCAGCCCCAGCATTTT,CAWSVRYNQPQHF
-,TRBV30,-,TRBJ1-4,TGTGCCTGGAGTCCAGGGGCGGGGGAAAAACTGTTTTTT,CAWSPGAGEKLFF
-,TRBV6-5,-,TRBJ2-7,TGTGCCAGCAGCCCCGTGGGGTACTCCTACGAGCAGTACTTC,CASSPVGYSYEQYF
TRBD2,TRBV7-2,-,TRBJ2-7,TGTGCCAGCAGCACCGGACTAGCGGGTACCTACGAGCAGTACTTC,CASSTGLAGTYEQYF
-,TRBV30,-,TRBJ2-1,TGTGCCTGGAGTATAACAGCTAATGAGCAGTTCTTC,CAWSITANEQFF
TRBD1,TRBV6-1,-,TRBJ1-4,TGTGCCAGTAGGGGGCGCCTGGGTGAAAAACTGTTTTTT,CASRGRLGEKLFF
-,TRBV7-2,-,TRBJ2-1,TGTGCCAGCAGCACGACACTAGTCCTCAATGAGCAGTTCTTC,CASSTTLVLNEQFF
-,TRBV11-3,-,TRBJ2-1,TGTGCCAGCAGCTTAGGTTGGATGGATGAGCAGTTCTTC,CASSLGWMDEQFF
-,TRBV28,once,TRBJ1-3,TGTGCCAGCAGTCGAACAGGCTCTATTGGAAACACCATATATTTT,CASSRTGSIGNTIYF
-,TRBV28,-,TRBJ2-7,TGTGCCACCTTAGGGGCTCCCGCCTACGAGCAGTACTTC,CATLGAPAYEQYF
TRBD2,TRBV7-2,-,TRBJ2-3,TGTGCCAGCAGCTTAGACGGTGTCTCTCTAGCGGATACAGATACGCAGTATTTT,CASSLDGVSLADTDTQYF
TRBD1,TRBV4-1,-,TRBJ1-2,TGCGCCAGCAGCCAAAACCGGGACAGGGGATACGGCTACACCTTC,CASSQNRDRGYGYTF
-,TRBV7-2,-,TRBJ2-2,TGTGCCAGCAGCAGGACCTCGCGGGCCGGGGAGCTGTTTTTT,CASSRTSRAGELFF
-,TRBV9,-,TRBJ2-7,TGTGCCAGCAGCGTATCTTCCTACTTACCTCAGTACTTC,CASSVSSYLPQYF
-,TRBV9,few,TRBJ1-1,TGTGCCAGCAGCGTAGGGGCAGGATTGGCAGACACTGAAGCTTTCTTT,CASSVGAGLADTEAFF
-,TRBV11-1,-,TRBJ1-2,TGTGCCAGCAGCTTGATGTCCACTAACTATGGCTACACCTTC,CASSLMSTNYGYTF
-,TRBV7-6,-,TRBJ2-7,TGTGCCAGCAGCTTAGAACAGGGGAGGATACACGAGCAGTACTTC,CASSLEQGRIHEQYF
-,TRBV11-2,-,TRBJ2-7,TGTGCCAGCAGCTTAACGTACGGGGCCGGGTTTAGTTACGAGCAGTACTTC,CASSLTYGAGFSYEQYF
-,TRBV18,-,TRBJ1-1,TGTGCCAGCTCCCCTGAGGGTCAGGGTGGGACTGAAGCTTTCTTT,CASSPEGQGGTEAFF
TRBD1,TRBV5-1,-,TRBJ1-2,TGCGCCAGCAGCTTGGGAATTCGGGACAGGAAAGCTAACTATGGCTACACCTTC,CASSLGIRDRKANYGYTF
TRBD1,TRBV4-3,-,TRBJ1-2,TGCGCCAGCAAACGACAGGGGGTGAACTATGGCTACACCTTC,CASKRQGVNYGYTF
TRBD1,TRBV30,-,TRBJ2-1,TGTGCCTGGAGCCTCGGACAGGGGGTCTTGAATGAGCAGTTCTTC,CAWSLGQGVLNEQFF
TRBD2,TRBV28,-,TRBJ2-5,TGTGCCAGCAGTCCGGTAGGGAGGGGAGAGACCCAGTACTTC,CASSPVGRGETQYF
-,TRBV5-1,-,TRBJ2-3,TGCGCCAGCAGCCCGGCCTCAGGAGGGCCCACAGATACGCAGTATTTT,CASSPASGGPTDTQYF
-,TRBV11-2,-,TRBJ2-7,TGTGCCAGCAGCCTCTATCACTACGAGCAGTACTTC,CASSLYHYEQYF
-,TRBV28,-,TRBJ1-5,TGTGCCAGCAGGGGGGGGAGCTTAAATCAGCCCCAGCATTTT,CASRGGSLNQPQHF
-,TRBV14,-,TRBJ2-5,TGTGCCAGCAGCCAAGGCGGAGGAGAGACCCAGTACTTC,CASSQGGGETQYF
-,TRBV28,-,TRBJ1-4,TGTGCCAGCAGTTTAGTCGGGGGCCGCAGTGAAAAACTGTTTTTT,CASSLVGGRSEKLFF
-,TRBV27,-,TRBJ1-1,TGTGCCAGCAGTTTAGCAGGGATGAACACTGAAGCTTTCTTT,CASSLAGMNTEAFF
TRBD2,TRBV6-6,-,TRBJ2-3,TGTGCCAGCAGCCGACTAGCCCCGTCCACAGATACGCAGTATTTT,CASSRLAPSTDTQYF
-,TRBV7-2,-,TRBJ1-1,TGTGCCAGCAGCTTACAGAACACCCATTCCTATGGGTTTGAAGCTTTCTTT,CASSLQNTHSYGFEAFF
TRBD2,TRBV11-2,once,TRBJ2-5,TGTGCCAGCAGCTTGAGAAGACTAGCGGGAGGACTCAGTGAGACCCAGTACTTC,CASSLRRLAGGLSETQYF
TRBD1,TRBV5-6,many,TRBJ2-7,TGTGCCAGCAGCCCAGGGGGCGCGGACTACGAGCAGTACTTC,CASSPGGADYEQYF
-,TRBV7-8,-,TRBJ2-7,TGTGCCAGCAACGTCGGGGGGCTGGGGACTTACGAGCAGTACTTC,CASNVGGLGTYEQYF
-,TRBV5-1,-,TRBJ1-5,TGCGCCAGCAGCCTGGGGGATGGCAATCAGCCCCAGCATTTT,CASSLGDGNQPQHF
-,TRBV28,-,TRBJ1-2,TGTGCCAGCTTATCCCAGGGGTATGGCTACACCTTC,CASLSQGYGYTF
-,TRBV5-4,-,TRBJ2-3,TGTGCCAGCAGCAAGGTCGGAGGGGAAAGCACAGATACGCAGTATTTT,CASSKVGGESTDTQYF
-,TRBV5-6,-,TRBJ1-2,TGTGCCAGCAGCCTCCCCTCGGTGGGCTACACCTTC,CASSLPSVGYTF
TRBD2,TRBV27,-,TRBJ2-3,TGTGCCAGCAGTTCCCCCGGAACTAGCGGGAGGCGTACGCAGTATTTT,CASSSPGTSGRRTQYF
-,TRBV7-6,-,TRBJ2-2,TGTGCCAGCAGAGTACAGGCGAACACCGGGGAGCTGTTTTTT,CASRVQANTGELFF
-,TRBV23-1,few,TRBJ1-2,TGCGCCAGCAAATACAGGGATGGCTACACCTTC,CASKYRDGYTF
TRBD2,TRBV15,-,TRBJ2-1,TGTGCCACCAGCCGTCGACGGACTAGCGGGTACAATGAGCAGTTCTTC,CATSRRRTSGYNEQFF
-,TRBV28,-,TRBJ1-5,TGTGCCAGCAGTTCGCTCGGGGGTGGCAATCAGCCCCAGCATTTT,CASSSLGGGNQPQHF
-,TRBV2,-,TRBJ2-1,TGTGCCAGCAGTGAAAGGTGGGGGAATGAGCAGTTCTTC,CASSERWGNEQFF
-,TRBV5-1,-,TRBJ2-1,TGCGCCAGCAGCGCCGGAGACTCGTACAATGAGCAGTTCTTC,CASSAGDSYNEQFF
TRBD1,TRBV7-9,-,TRBJ1-1,TGTGCCAGCAGCCATAGGACAGGCGGGAACACTGAAGCTTTCTTT,CASSHRTGGNTEAFF
-,TRBV4-3,-,TRBJ1-1,TGCGCCAGCAGCCAAGACCCCCGGGAGACTGAAGCTTTCTTT,CASSQDPRETEAFF
-,TRBV19,-,TRBJ2-7,TGTGCCAGTAGTCCCACGGTAGATTCCTACGAGCAGTACTTC,CASSPTVDSYEQYF
-,TRBV18,-,TRBJ1-4,TGTGCCAGCTCACCTGCCAGGAATAATGAAAAACTGTTTTTT,CASSPARNNEKLFF
-,TRBV5-6,-,TRBJ1-2,TGTGCCAGCAGCTTGGCCCAGGGAAGCTATGGCTACACCTTC,CASSLAQGSYGYTF
TRBD2,TRBV5-6,-,TRBJ2-7,TGTGCCAGCAGCCCACTCGGGGGGGCCTACGAGCAGTACTTC,CASSPLGGAYEQYF
-,TRBV30,-,TRBJ2-3,TGTGCCTGGAGTGTAGGGAACACAGATACGCAGTATTTT,CAWSVGNTDTQYF
-,TRBV2,-,TRBJ1-1,TGTGCCAGCAGGCTGACAACCACTGAAGCTTTCTTT,CASRLTTTEAFF